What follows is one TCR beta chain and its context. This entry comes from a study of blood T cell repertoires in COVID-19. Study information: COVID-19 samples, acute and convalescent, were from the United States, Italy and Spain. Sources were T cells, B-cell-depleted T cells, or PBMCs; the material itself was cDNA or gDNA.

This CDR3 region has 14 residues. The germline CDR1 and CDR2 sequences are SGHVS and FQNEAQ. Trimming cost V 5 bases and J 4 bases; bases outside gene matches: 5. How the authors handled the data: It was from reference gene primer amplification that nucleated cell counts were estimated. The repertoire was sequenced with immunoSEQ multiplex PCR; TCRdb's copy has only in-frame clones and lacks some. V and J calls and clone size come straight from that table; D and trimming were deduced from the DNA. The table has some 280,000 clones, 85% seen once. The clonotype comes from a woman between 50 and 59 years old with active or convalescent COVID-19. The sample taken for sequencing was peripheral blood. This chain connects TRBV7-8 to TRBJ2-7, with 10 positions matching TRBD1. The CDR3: CASSPGTGEYEQYF. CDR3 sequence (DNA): TGTGCCAGCAGCCCCGGGACAGGGGAGTACGAGCAGTACTTC.